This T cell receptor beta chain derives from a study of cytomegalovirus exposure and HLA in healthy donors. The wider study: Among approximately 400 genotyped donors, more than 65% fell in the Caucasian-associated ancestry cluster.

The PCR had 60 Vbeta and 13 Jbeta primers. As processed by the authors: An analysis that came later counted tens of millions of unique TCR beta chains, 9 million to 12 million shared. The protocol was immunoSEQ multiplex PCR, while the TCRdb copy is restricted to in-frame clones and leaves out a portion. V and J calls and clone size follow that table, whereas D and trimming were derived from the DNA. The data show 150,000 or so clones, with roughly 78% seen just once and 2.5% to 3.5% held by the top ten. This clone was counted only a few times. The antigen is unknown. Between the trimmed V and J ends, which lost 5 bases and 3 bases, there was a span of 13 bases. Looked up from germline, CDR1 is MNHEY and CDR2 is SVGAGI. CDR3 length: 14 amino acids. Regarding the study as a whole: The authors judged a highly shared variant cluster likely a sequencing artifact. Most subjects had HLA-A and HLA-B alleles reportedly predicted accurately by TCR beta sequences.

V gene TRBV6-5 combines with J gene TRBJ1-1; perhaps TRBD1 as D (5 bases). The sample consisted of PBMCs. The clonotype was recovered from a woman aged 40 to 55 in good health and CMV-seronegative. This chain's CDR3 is CASSLIGGDTEAFF. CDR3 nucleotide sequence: TGTGCCAGCAGTCTCATTGGGGGGGACACTGAAGCTTTCTTT.